This T cell receptor beta chain was recorded in a study of cytomegalovirus exposure and HLA in healthy donors. About the research overall: Genotyping showed around 80% of about 370 donors falling in the Caucasian-associated ancestry cluster.

Each donor's status was that of a healthy bone marrow donor. The study's findings and limits: What a later analysis reportedly showed was that an Asian-associated ancestry cluster had fewer N-insertions than the 666-donor mean. Rates of TCR association differed by HLA locus in a later analysis, with DRB1 highest and HLA-C lowest.

Comments on this clone: The antigen remains unidentified.

Trimming took off 0 bases at V and 3 bases at J, with 15 bases between the two ends. The CDR3 is made up of 16 amino acids. Germline V gene sequence: CDR1 MNHEY, CDR2 SVGAGI. The PCR ran on 60 Vbeta and 13 Jbeta primers. Sequencing was performed with immunoSEQ multiplex PCR; in TCRdb, only in-frame clones are kept and a portion is missing. The sample records more than 150,000 clones, 80% being singletons. Source material: PBMCs. This chain uses TRBV6-5 with TRBJ2-7; tentative D call: TRBD2 (6 bases). The receptor was isolated from a woman aged 50 to 60 in good health and CMV-seropositive. The CDR3 nucleotides read TGTGCCAGCAGTTACTCCCCCGAATCGGGGGACTACGAGCAGTACTTC. Encoded protein: CASSYSPESGDYEQYF.